These T cell receptor beta chains were read from a single sample in a study of early T cells in non-severe SARS-CoV-2 infection. TCRdb independently ran MiXCR on the 5' RACE reads; one entry per CDR3 protein. This sample carries tens of thousands of distinct CDR3 sequences, about 15% of them seen once, and the ten largest clones take roughly 6%. Sequenced input: whole blood. The source of these receptors is an adult who was a healthcare worker with PCR-confirmed SARS-CoV-2 infection or an uninfected control (not recorded which). CDR3s include the opening cysteine and the closing phenylalanine or tryptophan. The D gene is left open where the match is weak. Size is stated for part of the rows, as once, few or many counts, or as a class when the clone is expanded.

v_call	d_call	j_call	cdr3_length	clone_size	cdr3_aa	cdr3_nt
TRBV6-1	TRBD2	TRBJ2-5	15	.	CASSLGLAGRETQYF	TGTGCCAGCAGTCTGGGACTAGCGGGCCGGGAGACCCAGTACTTC
TRBV10-3	.	TRBJ2-7	14	few	CAISLTGEGYEQYF	TGTGCCATCAGTTTGACAGGGGAGGGGTACGAGCAGTACTTC
TRBV5-1	.	TRBJ1-1	15	many	CASSLLAHMNTEAFF	TGCGCCAGCAGCTTGTTGGCCCACATGAACACTGAAGCTTTCTTT
TRBV9	TRBD1	TRBJ2-5	14	few	CASSPRQGQETQYF	TGTGCCAGCAGCCCCCGACAGGGGCAAGAGACCCAGTACTTC
TRBV5-7	.	TRBJ1-5	18	many	CASSHPRDRGGMCQPQHF	TGTGCCAGCAGCCACCCCAGGGACCGGGGAGGGATGTGTCAGCCCCAGCATTTT
TRBV10-2	.	TRBJ2-7	15	many	CASSESAGPSYEQYF	TGCGCCAGCAGTGAGTCGGCGGGGCCCTCCTACGAGCAGTACTTC
TRBV30	TRBD1	TRBJ1-1	17	.	CACPPRDRGWVDTEAFF	TGTGCCTGCCCCCCCCGGGACAGGGGATGGGTAGACACTGAAGCTTTCTTT
TRBV13	.	TRBJ2-2	12	few	CASTGNTGELFF	TGTGCCAGCACCGGGAACACCGGGGAGCTGTTTTTT
TRBV11-1	.	TRBJ1-5	13	few	CASSFRGGQPQHF	TGTGCCAGCAGCTTCCGCGGGGGTCAGCCCCAGCATTTT
TRBV6-1	.	TRBJ2-7	16	few	CASSELMSRVFGEQYF	TGTGCCAGCAGTGAACTTATGAGCAGGGTCTTTGGAGAGCAGTACTTC
TRBV7-8	TRBD1	TRBJ1-4	14	few	CASSLSTGAEKLFF	TGTGCCAGCAGCTTATCGACAGGGGCGGAAAAACTGTTTTTT
TRBV20-1	.	TRBJ2-3	12	few	CSIQVNTDTQYF	TGCAGCATACAGGTGAACACAGATACGCAGTATTTT
TRBV11-2	TRBD2	TRBJ2-7	15	few	CASSVGGVPSYEQYF	TGTGCCAGCTCCGTGGGGGGGGTCCCTTCCTACGAGCAGTACTTC
TRBV6-4	.	TRBJ2-1	13	few	CASSETGDNEQFF	TGTGCCAGCAGTGAGACGGGAGACAATGAGCAGTTCTTC
TRBV10-3	.	TRBJ2-3	12	.	CAISVSEDTQYF	TGTGCCATCAGTGTTAGCGAAGATACGCAGTATTTT
TRBV6-1	TRBD2	TRBJ2-7	15	many	CASSEETSGSYEQYF	TGTGCCAGCAGTGAAGAGACTAGCGGGAGTTACGAGCAGTACTTC
TRBV5-1	TRBD2	TRBJ2-5	14	few	CASSPGRASETQYF	TGCGCCAGCAGCCCGGGGAGGGCCTCAGAGACCCAGTACTTC
TRBV7-2	TRBD1	TRBJ1-5	16	few	CASSALREGARQPQHF	TGTGCCAGCAGCGCTCTCAGAGAGGGGGCGCGTCAGCCCCAGCATTTT
TRBV7-2	.	TRBJ2-3	12	.	CASSFRADTQYF	TGTGCCAGCAGCTTTAGGGCAGATACGCAGTATTTT
TRBV20-1	.	TRBJ2-3	15	few	CSAGLSGKSTDTQYF	TGCAGTGCTGGGCTTAGTGGAAAAAGCACAGATACGCAGTATTTT
TRBV12-3/TRBV12-4	.	TRBJ1-2	12	.	CASRADGDGYTF	TGTGCCAGCAGGGCGGACGGAGATGGCTACACCTTC
TRBV18	.	TRBJ1-3	14	few	CASSPPGTGNTIYF	TGTGCCAGCTCACCTCCCGGGACAGGAAACACCATATATTTT
TRBV14	.	TRBJ1-4	13	many	CASSLGSNEKLFF	TGTGCCAGCAGCCTGGGATCGAATGAAAAACTGTTTTTT
TRBV28	.	TRBJ2-2	14	.	CASSFPLNTGELFF	TGTGCCAGCAGCTTCCCGTTGAACACCGGGGAGCTGTTTTTT
TRBV6-6	.	TRBJ2-7	13	.	CASSRQIAYEQYF	TGTGCCAGCTCTCGACAGATCGCCTACGAGCAGTACTTC
TRBV5-1	.	TRBJ2-3	15	.	CASSLEDSSTDTQYF	TGCGCCAGCAGCCTAGAAGACTCTAGCACAGATACGCAGTATTTT
TRBV12-3/TRBV12-4	.	TRBJ1-4	23	.	CASSLGPLGLVPPYPGANEKLFF	TGTGCCAGCAGTTTAGGTCCCCTAGGCTTAGTCCCACCCTACCCGGGGGCTAATGAAAAACTGTTTTTT
TRBV2	.	TRBJ2-4	11	many	CASSLENIQYF	TGTGCCAGCAGTTTAGAAAACATTCAGTACTTC
TRBV7-8	.	TRBJ2-2	17	.	CASSFLMRGRAGGELFF	TGTGCCAGCAGCTTCTTAATGAGGGGGAGGGCCGGCGGGGAGCTGTTTTTT
TRBV6-2/TRBV6-3	TRBD2	TRBJ2-7	13	.	CASSPRRGGEQYF	TGTGCCAGCAGTCCCAGACGGGGAGGGGAGCAGTACTTC
TRBV6-5	.	TRBJ2-1	16	many	CASTPGSGRSYNEQFF	TGTGCCAGCACCCCGGGTAGCGGAAGATCCTACAATGAGCAGTTCTTC
TRBV20-1	.	TRBJ2-7	15	.	CSARGLLVNSYEQYF	TGCAGTGCTAGGGGGCTACTGGTTAACTCCTACGAGCAGTACTTC
TRBV7-9	.	TRBJ1-2	17	many	CASSFGGTGLPNYGYTF	TGTGCCAGCAGCTTTGGCGGAACAGGGCTCCCTAACTATGGCTACACCTTC
TRBV6-5	.	TRBJ1-1	15	.	CASTPGWGLNTEAFF	TGTGCCAGCACCCCTGGTTGGGGCTTGAACACTGAAGCTTTCTTT
TRBV27	TRBD2	TRBJ2-7	12	few	CASSSGRDEQYF	TGTGCCAGCAGTTCTGGGAGGGACGAGCAGTACTTC
TRBV28	.	TRBJ1-4	13	.	CASTRRANEKLFF	TGTGCCAGCACCCGCCGGGCGAATGAAAAACTGTTTTTT
TRBV5-4	.	TRBJ2-7	16	few	CASSLDPATETYEQYF	TGTGCCAGCAGCTTGGATCCGGCGACCGAGACCTACGAGCAGTACTTC
TRBV28	.	TRBJ2-1	14	medium-sized	CATGYGGRPLEQFF	TGTGCCACTGGGTACGGCGGAAGACCCCTTGAGCAGTTCTTC
TRBV7-2	.	TRBJ2-5	14	.	CASSLNGLQETQYF	TGTGCCAGCAGCTTAAACGGGCTCCAAGAGACCCAGTACTTC
TRBV30	.	TRBJ1-1	13	many	CAWSVGGNTEAFF	TGTGCCTGGAGTGTAGGGGGGAACACTGAAGCTTTCTTT
TRBV5-4	.	TRBJ2-5	13	.	CASSFWRQETQYF	TGTGCCAGCAGCTTTTGGCGACAAGAGACCCAGTACTTC
TRBV4-3	.	TRBJ1-2	15	many	CASSQDSGQGSGYTF	TGCGCCAGCAGCCAAGATTCTGGCCAGGGATCGGGCTACACCTTC
TRBV29-1	.	TRBJ2-3	12	few	CSVGVATDTQYF	TGCAGCGTCGGGGTGGCGACAGATACGCAGTATTTT